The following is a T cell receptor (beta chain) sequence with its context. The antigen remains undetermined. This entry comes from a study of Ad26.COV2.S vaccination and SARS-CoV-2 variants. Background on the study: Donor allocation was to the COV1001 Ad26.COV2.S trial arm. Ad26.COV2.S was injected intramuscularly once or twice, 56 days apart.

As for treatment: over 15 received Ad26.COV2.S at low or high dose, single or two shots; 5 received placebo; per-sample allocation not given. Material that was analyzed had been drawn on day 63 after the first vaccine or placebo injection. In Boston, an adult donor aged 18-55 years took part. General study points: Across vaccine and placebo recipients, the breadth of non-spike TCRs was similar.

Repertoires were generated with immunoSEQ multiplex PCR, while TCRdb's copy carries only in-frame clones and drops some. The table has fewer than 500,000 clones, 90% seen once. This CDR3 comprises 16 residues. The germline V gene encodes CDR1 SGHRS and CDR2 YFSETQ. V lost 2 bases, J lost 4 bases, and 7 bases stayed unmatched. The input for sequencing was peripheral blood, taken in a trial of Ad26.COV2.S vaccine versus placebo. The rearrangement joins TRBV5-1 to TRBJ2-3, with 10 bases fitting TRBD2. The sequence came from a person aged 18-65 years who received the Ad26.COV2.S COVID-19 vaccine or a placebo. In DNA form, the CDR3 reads TGCGCCAGCAGCTTTATCAGCGGGAGGGCACCAGATACGCAGTATTTT. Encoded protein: CASSFISGRAPDTQYF.